This note documents a single T cell receptor (beta chain) sequence. Synthetic analogs of TCR templates were spiked into every PCR. Sequenced by immunoSEQ multiplex PCR; TCRdb stores in-frame clones only, minus some. The table lists under 150,000 clones, around 88% of them singletons, with roughly 1.7% in the top ten. These data belong to a study of PD-L1 blockade in urothelial cancer. As for the study in general: Anywhere from 0 to 3 prior chemotherapy regimens had been received by patients. Blood was tested 3 weeks (second dose) and 6 weeks into treatment. Peripheral blood specimens exhibited a median yield of around 140,000 T cells.

Indicated time point: peripheral blood 6 weeks after treatment start. The CDR3 extends over 15 amino acids. Trimming cost V 5 bases and J 2 bases; bases outside gene matches: 5. Germline lookup yields CDR1 MGHDK and CDR2 SYGVNS. This receptor was identified in a man between 60 and 70 years old with urothelial cancer. The J gene is TRBJ2-7, the V gene TRBV25-1; 11 bases fit TRBD2. The sample was PBMCs, taken around atezolizumab (anti-PD-L1) treatment. The DNA of the CDR3 is TGTGCCAGCAGTCTGGGACTAGCGGAAACCTACGAGCAGTACTTC. This gives the protein CASSLGLAETYEQYF.